These 14 T cell receptor beta chains came from one sample sequenced in a study of beta chain features in type 1 diabetes. Expressed TCRB transcripts were sequenced because the isolated RNA had all been reverse transcribed beforehand. Method: immunoSEQ multiplex PCR; TCRdb's copy keeps in-frame clones and lacks some. The sample records 300,000 to 450,000 clones, roughly an eighth being singletons. The sample comprised naive CD4+ T cells from blood. Receptors were obtained from a man aged 18 to 29 in good health.

This clone has more than one count but fewer than ten. This sequence joins TRBV19 and TRBJ2-3; no firm D call. Germline CDR1 and CDR2: LNHDA and SQIVND (reference sequence). The germline V and J ends were trimmed by 5 bases and 0 bases, with 9 bases remaining between them. The CDR3 is 14 amino acids. CDR3 loop: CASSPFLSTDTQYF. The CDR3 nucleotides read TGTGCCAGTAGTCCGTTTCTAAGCACAGATACGCAGTATTTT.

In its sample, this clone was seen a few times. The chain employs TRBV6-5 and TRBJ1-2; the match to TRBD1 covers 11 bases. Germline lookup yields CDR1 MNHEY and CDR2 SVGAGI. The length of the CDR3 is 15 residues. V was clipped by 7 bases and J by 4 bases; unmatched bases: 8. As DNA, the CDR3 is TGTGCCAGCATCCCCGGGACAGGGGGAGGCTATGGCTACACCTTC. Protein: CASIPGTGGGYGYTF.

This clone was counted between two and nine times. The junction departs from the called germline gene at one end, perhaps through a read error. The V gene is TRBV30, the J gene TRBJ2-3; 7 bases are shared with TRBD2. The CDR3 contains 12 residues. Germline V lookup: CDR1 GTSNPN, CDR2 SVGIG (reference sequence). This CDR3 reads CAWSVFPAGTRF. CDR3 nucleotide sequence: TGTGCCTGGAGTGTATTCCCAGCGGGGACCAGATTT.

J is TRBJ1-2 and V is TRBV2, with 7 bases that match TRBD1. V was clipped by 6 bases and J by 4 bases; unmatched bases: 11. CDR1 and CDR2 (germline): SNHLY, FYNNEI. The CDR3 contains 15 residues. This CDR3 reads CASSEVDRDSYGYTF. The CDR3 DNA follows: TGTGCCAGCAGCGAGGTAGACCGGGACAGCTATGGCTACACCTTC.

The table lists this clone with a few counts. CDR3 bases: TGTGCCTGGAGTGCAAGCAGGGTTTCGGACTATGGCTACACCTTC. It codes for CAWSASRVSDYGYTF. The chain employs TRBV30 and TRBJ1-2; weak D call: TRBD1 (5 bases). The CDR3 extends over 15 amino acids. Trimming cost V 1 base and J 3 bases, with 15 bases left between them. The germline CDR1 and CDR2 sequences are GTSNPN and SVGIG (reference sequence).

The chain carries TRBV7-2 and TRBJ2-7, with 8 bases fitting TRBD1. The V gene's germline CDR1 is SGHTA and CDR2 FQGNSA. The CDR3 sequence is 15 residues long. V shed 7 bases, J shed 6 bases, and the junction held 14 bases outside the gene matches. CDR3 in DNA: TGTGCCAGCACAACTTTCCCCACAGGGGGGAGCGAGCAGTACTTC. This codes for CASTTFPTGGSEQYF.

The chain joins TRBV6-4 to TRBJ1-5; TRBD1 matches at 10 bases. The V segment lost 3 bases and the J segment 1 base; nucleotides outside the gene matches: 6. This CDR3 comprises 17 residues. CDR1 is MRHNA, CDR2 SNTAGT, per germline. The DNA for the CDR3 is TGTGCCAGCAGTGAATGGACAGGGGGGGGGAGCAATCAGCCCCAGCATTTT. It specifies CASSEWTGGGSNQPQHF.

The gene calls are TRBV9 and TRBJ2-2, with 9 bases identical to TRBD1. The germline gives CDR1 SGDLS, CDR2 YYNGEE. The CDR3 extends over 17 amino acids. After removal of 0 bases from V and 4 bases from J, the junction contained 7 bases not matched to a gene. The CDR3 sequence is CASSVDTTGGSTGELFF. The DNA of the CDR3 is TGTGCCAGCAGCGTAGATACGACAGGGGGGTCCACCGGGGAGCTGTTTTTT.

This clone was recorded once. The chain links TRBV2 to TRBJ1-5; D remains ambiguous. Germline V gives CDR1 SNHLY, CDR2 FYNNEI. The V end was cut by 5 bases, the J end by 6 bases, with 23 bases between. The CDR3 extends over 17 amino acids. The CDR3 coding sequence is TGTGCCAGCAGTCTAGCCCCTGGGTCCCCGGCTGGTCAGCCCCAGCATTTT. Translated, it gives CASSLAPGSPAGQPQHF.

This clone was observed a handful of times. The chain combines TRBV18 with TRBJ2-7, with TRBD1 matching over 8 bases. Germline loops: CDR1 KGHSH, CDR2 LQKENI. Unmatched junction bases numbered 5, after V lost 3 bases and J lost 4 bases. This CDR3 spans 14 amino acids. The CDR3 sequence is CASSPYRDRYEQYF. In DNA form, the CDR3 reads TGTGCCAGCTCACCGTACCGGGACAGGTACGAGCAGTACTTC.

The V and J genes are TRBV4-2 and TRBJ2-3, with 9 bases matching TRBD2. V was clipped by 3 bases and J by 0 bases; unmatched bases: 7. Per germline, CDR1 LGHNA and CDR2 YNFKEQ. This CDR3 has 17 residues. The CDR3, as DNA: TGTGCCAGCAGCCATCCAGCGGGGGGCTATAGCACAGATACGCAGTATTTT. This codes for CASSHPAGGYSTDTQYF.

The CDR3 protein is CASSSGLLPYEQYF. CDR3 DNA: TGTGCCAGCAGCTCAGGACTCCTCCCCTACGAGCAGTACTTC. This rearrangement joins TRBV7-2 to TRBJ2-7; D is perhaps TRBD2 (5 bases). Germline V gives CDR1 SGHTA, CDR2 FQGNSA. With 4 bases removed from V and 2 bases from J, the gap between germline ends came to 12 bases. The CDR3 extends over 14 amino acids.

The chain employs TRBV7-3 and TRBJ2-7, with a possible D match to TRBD2 (5 bases). The V end was cut by 7 bases, the J end by 3 bases, with 19 bases between. Per germline, CDR1 SGHTA and CDR2 FQGTGA. CDR3 length: 15 residues. CDR3 protein: CASNSAPGIGYEQYF. For the CDR3, the DNA is TGTGCCAGCAACAGCGCTCCGGGAATCGGCTACGAGCAGTACTTC.

The J gene is TRBJ2-1, the V gene TRBV7-2; tentatively, D is TRBD2 (6 bases). Germline V gives CDR1 SGHTA, CDR2 FQGNSA. The V and J ends lost 3 bases and 10 bases respectively, with 22 bases between them. This CDR3 has 16 amino acids. CDR3 amino acids: CASSFQPGLEGGEQFF. CDR3 nucleotides: TGTGCCAGCAGCTTCCAACCAGGACTGGAAGGAGGGGAGCAGTTCTTC.